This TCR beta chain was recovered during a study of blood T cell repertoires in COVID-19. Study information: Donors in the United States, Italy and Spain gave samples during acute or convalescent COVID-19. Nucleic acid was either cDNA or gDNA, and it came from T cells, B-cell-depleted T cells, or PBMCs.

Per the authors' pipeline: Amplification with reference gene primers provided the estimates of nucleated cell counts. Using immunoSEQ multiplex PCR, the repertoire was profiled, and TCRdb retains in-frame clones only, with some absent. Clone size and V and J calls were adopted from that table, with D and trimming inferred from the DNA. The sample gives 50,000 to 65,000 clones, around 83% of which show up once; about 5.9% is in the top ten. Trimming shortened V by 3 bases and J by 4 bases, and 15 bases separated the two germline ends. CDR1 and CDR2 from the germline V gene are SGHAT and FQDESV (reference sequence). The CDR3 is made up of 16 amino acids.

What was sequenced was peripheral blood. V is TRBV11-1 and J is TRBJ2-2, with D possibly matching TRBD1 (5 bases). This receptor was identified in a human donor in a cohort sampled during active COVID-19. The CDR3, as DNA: TGTGCCAGCAGCTTTTTTCAGGGTCGTATCACCGGGGAGCTGTTTTTT. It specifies CASSFFQGRITGELFF.